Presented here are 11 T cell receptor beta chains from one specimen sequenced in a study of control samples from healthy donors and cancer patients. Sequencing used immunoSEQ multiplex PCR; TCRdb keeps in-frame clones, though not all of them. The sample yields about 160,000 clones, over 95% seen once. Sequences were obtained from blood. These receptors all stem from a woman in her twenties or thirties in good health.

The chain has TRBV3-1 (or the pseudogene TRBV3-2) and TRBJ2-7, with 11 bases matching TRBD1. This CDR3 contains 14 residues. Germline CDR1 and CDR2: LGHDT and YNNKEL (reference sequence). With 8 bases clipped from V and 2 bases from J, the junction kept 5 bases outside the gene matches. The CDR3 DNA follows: TGTGCCAGCCAACCGGGACAGGGGGCCTACGAGCAGTACTTC. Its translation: CASQPGQGAYEQYF.

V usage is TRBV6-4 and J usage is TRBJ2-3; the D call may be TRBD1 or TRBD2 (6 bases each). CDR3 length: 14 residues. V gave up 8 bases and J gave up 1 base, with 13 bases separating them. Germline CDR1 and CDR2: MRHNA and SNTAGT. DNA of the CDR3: TGTGCCAGCGCGGAGAGGGGGGGCACAGATACGCAGTATTTT. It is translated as CASAERGGTDTQYF.

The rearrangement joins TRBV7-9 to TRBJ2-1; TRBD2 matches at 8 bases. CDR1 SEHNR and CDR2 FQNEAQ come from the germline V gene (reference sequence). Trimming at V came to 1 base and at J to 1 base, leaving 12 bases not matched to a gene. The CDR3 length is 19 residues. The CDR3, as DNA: TGTGCCAGCAGCTTAGGGGTTAGAGTAGGCGGGGGGTCCTACAATGAGCAGTTCTTC. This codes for CASSLGVRVGGGSYNEQFF.

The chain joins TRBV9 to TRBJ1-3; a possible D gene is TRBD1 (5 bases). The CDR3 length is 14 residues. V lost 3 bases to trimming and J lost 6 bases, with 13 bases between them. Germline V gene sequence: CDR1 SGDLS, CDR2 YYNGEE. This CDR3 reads CASSAGGALNTIYF. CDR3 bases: TGTGCCAGCAGCGCCGGTGGGGCTTTAAACACCATATATTTT. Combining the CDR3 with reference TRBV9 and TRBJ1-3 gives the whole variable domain DSGVTQTPKHLITATGQRVTLRCSPRSGDLSVYWYQQSLDQGLQFLIQYYNGEERAKGNILERFSAQQFPDLHSELNLSSLELGDSALYFCASSAGGALNTIYFGEGSWLTVV.

The CDR3 reads CASSPSGSQTYEQYF. CDR3 coding DNA: TGTGCCAGCAGCCCCTCGGGCAGTCAAACCTACGAGCAGTACTTC. The V and J genes are TRBV7-9 and TRBJ2-7; D remains ambiguous. Germline V gene lookup returns CDR1 SEHNR and CDR2 FQNEAQ (reference sequence). The CDR3 runs to 15 residues. Trimming took 5 bases from V and 2 from J, leaving 16 bases between them.

Here the CDR3 DNA reads TGTGCCATCAGTTCCAGGGAGCCTAACTATGGCTACACCTTC. Protein product: CAISSREPNYGYTF. The rearrangement uses TRBV10-3 and TRBJ1-2; a weak D match, TRBD1 (5 bases). With 5 bases removed from V and 0 bases from J, the gap between germline ends came to 10 bases. Germline V lookup: CDR1 ENHRY, CDR2 SYGVKD. This CDR3 has 14 amino acids.

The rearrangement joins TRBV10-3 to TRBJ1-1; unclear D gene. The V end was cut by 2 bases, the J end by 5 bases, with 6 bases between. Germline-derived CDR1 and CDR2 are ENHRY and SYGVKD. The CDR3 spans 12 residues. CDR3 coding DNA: TGTGCCATCAGTGAGCCTGAGACTGAAGCTTTCTTT. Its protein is CAISEPETEAFF.

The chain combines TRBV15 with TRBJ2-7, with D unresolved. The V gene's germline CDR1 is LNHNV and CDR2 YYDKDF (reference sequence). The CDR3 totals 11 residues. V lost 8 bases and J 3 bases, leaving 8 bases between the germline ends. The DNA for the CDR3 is TGTGCCACCGGCGAATACTACGAGCAGTACTTC. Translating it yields CATGEYYEQYF.

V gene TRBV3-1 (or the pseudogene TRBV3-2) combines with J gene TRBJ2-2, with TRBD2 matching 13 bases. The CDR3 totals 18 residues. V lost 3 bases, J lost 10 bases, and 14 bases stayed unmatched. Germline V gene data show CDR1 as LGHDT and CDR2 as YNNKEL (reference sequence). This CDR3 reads CASSHRFGLAGDNEELFF. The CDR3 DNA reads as TGTGCCAGCAGCCACCGATTCGGACTAGCGGGGGATAACGAGGAGCTGTTTTTT.

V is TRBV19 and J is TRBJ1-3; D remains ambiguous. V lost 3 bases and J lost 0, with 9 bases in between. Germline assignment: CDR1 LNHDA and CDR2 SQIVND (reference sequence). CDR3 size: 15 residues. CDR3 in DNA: TGTGCCAGTAGTATCCAACAGAGCTCTGGAAACACCATATATTTT. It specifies CASSIQQSSGNTIYF.

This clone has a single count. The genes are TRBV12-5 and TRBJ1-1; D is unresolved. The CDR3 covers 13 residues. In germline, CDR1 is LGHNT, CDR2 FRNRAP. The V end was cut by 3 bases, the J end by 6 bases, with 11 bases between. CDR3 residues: CASGFEMGSEAFF. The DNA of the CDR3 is TGTGCTAGTGGTTTTGAAATGGGATCTGAAGCTTTCTTT.